These T cell receptor beta chains were read from a single sample in a study of chemoradiotherapy in HPV16-positive cancers. The protocol was immunoSEQ multiplex PCR, while the TCRdb copy is restricted to in-frame clones and leaves out a portion. The sample consists of 65,000 to 80,000 clones, more than 70% of them appearing once. The sample in question was blood, obtained from a patient who underwent chemoradiotherapy. These receptors all come from a human donor with HPV-associated anogenital cancer. Each CDR3 is given with its conserved first and last residue. D genes are given only for firm matches. Rows give clone size only sometimes, using once, few, many, or a class for an expanded clone.

d_gene	abundance	v_gene	j_gene	CDR3nt	CDR3aa
.	.	TRBV7-6	TRBJ2-5	TGTGCCAGCAGCTCTACAGGTCAAGAGACCCAGTACTTC	CASSSTGQETQYF
.	.	TRBV14	TRBJ1-2	TGTGCCAGCAGCCAAGATGGTACCAGGGCTTCTTATGGCTACACCTTC	CASSQDGTRASYGYTF
.	.	TRBV7-3	TRBJ2-2	TGTGCCAGCACCTTGGGGAAAAACACCGGGGAGCTGTTTTTT	CASTLGKNTGELFF
TRBD1	.	TRBV2	TRBJ2-2	TGTGCCAGCAAGGGACAGGGTTACACCGGGGAGCTGTTTTTT	CASKGQGYTGELFF
.	.	TRBV7-2	TRBJ1-2	TGTGCCAGCACACAGACCCATAGGGGCTACACCTTC	CASTQTHRGYTF
.	.	TRBV5-4	TRBJ1-1	TGTGCCAGCAGCTTGGCCGGGTCATATGAAGCTTTCTTT	CASSLAGSYEAFF
.	.	TRBV5-1	TRBJ2-7	TGCGCCAGCAGCTCCCGACTAGATGGCTCCTACGAGCAGTACTTC	CASSSRLDGSYEQYF
TRBD2	.	TRBV7-9	TRBJ2-1	TGTGCCAGCAGCTTAGGCCCGAGTAGCGGGAGCACCAATGAGCAGTTCTTC	CASSLGPSSGSTNEQFF
.	.	TRBV10-3	TRBJ2-1	TGTGCCATCAGTGATGCAGGGGAACAGTTCTTC	CAISDAGEQFF
TRBD2	.	TRBV9	TRBJ2-1	TGTGCCAGCAGCGTAGGTGGCGGGGGGGCAGGATACAATGAGCAGTTCTTC	CASSVGGGGAGYNEQFF
TRBD2	.	TRBV9	TRBJ2-3	TGTGCCAGCAGCGTAGCGGGGGGACCCGCCTATACGCAGTATTTT	CASSVAGGPAYTQYF
.	.	TRBV21-1	TRBJ1-1	TGTGCCAGCAGATCGGAGGGCTACACAATTCGCACTGAAGCTTTCTTT	CASRSEGYTIRTEAFF
.	.	TRBV18	TRBJ1-1	TGTGCCAGCTCCAGTAGCAGGGACAAGACTGAAGCTTTCTTT	CASSSSRDKTEAFF
.	.	TRBV19	TRBJ1-1	TGTGCCAGTAGTCCGGGGGCAGAAGCTTTCTTT	CASSPGAEAFF
TRBD1	.	TRBV30	TRBJ1-1	TGTGCCTGGAAGGGACAGGGGTTCATTGCTGAAGCTTTCTTT	CAWKGQGFIAEAFF
.	.	TRBV29-1	TRBJ1-2	TGCAGCGTTGAATCGGAAGGGGCTCAGTATGGCTACACCTTC	CSVESEGAQYGYTF
TRBD1	.	TRBV28	TRBJ2-7	TGTGCCAGCAGTTTAAGGGACAGGGAACACGAGCAGTACTTC	CASSLRDREHEQYF
.	.	TRBV27	TRBJ1-6	TGTGCCAGCAGTCGGACGACAGGAAACTATAATTCACCCCTCCACTTT	CASSRTTGNYNSPLHF
.	.	TRBV6-1	TRBJ1-5	TGTGCCAGCAGTCGGTCAGGTTATAGCAATCAGCCCCAGCATTTT	CASSRSGYSNQPQHF
.	once	TRBV11-2	TRBJ2-3	TGTGCCAGCAGCTTAGACCTGACGGGGTCCGAGACCACAGATACGCAGTATTTT	CASSLDLTGSETTDTQYF
TRBD1	.	TRBV2	TRBJ2-1	TGTGCCAGCAGTGGACAGGGGGATTTAGGGTCCTACAATGAGCAGTTCTTC	CASSGQGDLGSYNEQFF
TRBD1	.	TRBV7-8	TRBJ1-1	TGTGCCAGCACCCTAGGGACAGGGGCAATTTCTTTCTTT	CASTLGTGAISFF
.	.	TRBV4-1	TRBJ1-5	TGCGCCAGCAGCCAAGAGACCCAGACACGGGGGGGGAGCAATCAGCCCCAGCATTTT	CASSQETQTRGGSNQPQHF
.	.	TRBV7-2	TRBJ2-5	TGTGCCAGCCTACAGAGGGGAGGCCGTCAAGAGACCCAGTACTTC	CASLQRGGRQETQYF
TRBD1	.	TRBV12-5	TRBJ1-2	TGTGCTAGTGGTTTGGAGACAGGGGCGTATGGCTACACCTTC	CASGLETGAYGYTF
TRBD1	once	TRBV27	TRBJ1-2	TGTGCCAGTTCACTCGGGGGGACAGGGGCGTATGGCTACACCTTC	CASSLGGTGAYGYTF
TRBD1	.	TRBV27	TRBJ1-2	TGTGCCAGCAGTCCAGGGACAGGACTCGTCTACACCTTC	CASSPGTGLVYTF
.	.	TRBV7-3	TRBJ1-5	TGTGCCAGCAGCCTAGGACCTAATCAGCCCCAGCATTTT	CASSLGPNQPQHF
.	.	TRBV7-2	TRBJ2-7	TGTGCCAGCAGCTCCCAACCAACCGGCCTCTACGAGCAGTACTTC	CASSSQPTGLYEQYF
TRBD2	few	TRBV5-4	TRBJ2-5	TGTGCCAGCAGCTTGGGGCTAGCGGGTAACCAAGAGACCCAGTACTTC	CASSLGLAGNQETQYF
TRBD2	.	TRBV4-2	TRBJ2-1	TGTGCCAGCAGCTCCAGGACTAGCGGATACAATGAGCAGTTCTTC	CASSSRTSGYNEQFF
.	.	TRBV2	TRBJ1-2	TGTGCCAGCAGTGATCCGCCGGGACCTGGCTACACCTTC	CASSDPPGPGYTF
.	.	TRBV21-1	TRBJ2-5	TGTGCCAGCAGCAAAGCCGGAGGTGAAGAGACCCAGTACTTC	CASSKAGGEETQYF
TRBD1	.	TRBV6-1	TRBJ1-4	TGTGCCAGCAGTGAGGGAGGGGGCAACGAAAAACTGTTTTTT	CASSEGGGNEKLFF
.	.	TRBV19	TRBJ1-2	TGTGCCAGTAGTATCACTGGGGGCAACTATGGCTACACCTTC	CASSITGGNYGYTF
.	.	TRBV2	TRBJ1-1	TGTGCCAGCAGTGATGACGTAGTGAACACTGAAGCTTTCTTT	CASSDDVVNTEAFF
.	.	TRBV5-1	TRBJ1-5	TGCGCCTCTAGCCTCGGGGCAGGGGATCAGCCCCAGCATTTT	CASSLGAGDQPQHF
TRBD1	.	TRBV29-1	TRBJ1-6	TGCAGCGTAAGAGACAGGGGAGGTAATTCACCCCTCCACTTT	CSVRDRGGNSPLHF
.	.	TRBV7-9	TRBJ2-5	TGTGCCAGCAGCTTAGCGACGACCCCGGACGTAGAGACCCAGTACTTC	CASSLATTPDVETQYF
.	.	TRBV5-5	TRBJ1-2	TGTGCCAGCAGCTTGGCGGCACCCTCGAGCTATGGCTACACCTTC	CASSLAAPSSYGYTF
.	.	TRBV7-9	TRBJ2-7	TGTGCCAGCAGCTTAGGGGCAGGGGGACTAGCCTACGAGCAGTACTTC	CASSLGAGGLAYEQYF
.	few	TRBV12-5	TRBJ1-1	TGTGCTAGTGGTCGCGGCCAGGGGCCGACATCTGAAGCTTTCTTT	CASGRGQGPTSEAFF
.	.	TRBV6-1	TRBJ1-2	TGTGCCAGCACCATATTGGGGTATGGCTACACCTTC	CASTILGYGYTF
.	few	TRBV27	TRBJ2-2	TGTGCCAGCAGTGGGTCCCCTAAAAAGACCGGGGAGCTGTTTTTT	CASSGSPKKTGELFF
.	.	TRBV2	TRBJ2-1	TGTGCCAGTGGGGGGACCGGGACAAGGTACAATGAGCAGTTCTTC	CASGGTGTRYNEQFF
TRBD1	.	TRBV9	TRBJ1-2	TGTGCCAGCAGCGGGGGACAGGCGAGTTCCTATGGCTACACCTTC	CASSGGQASSYGYTF
TRBD2	.	TRBV29-1	TRBJ2-1	TGCAGCGCCATGGGACTAGCGGGAGGGTACAATGAGCAGTTCTTC	CSAMGLAGGYNEQFF
TRBD2	.	TRBV7-9	TRBJ2-7	TGTGCCAGCTCTAAAGCGGGGAGCTCCTACGAGCAGTACTTC	CASSKAGSSYEQYF
.	.	TRBV4-2	TRBJ1-2	TGTGCCAGCAGCCAAGACGGTGGAGTGGGTGGCTACACCTTC	CASSQDGGVGGYTF
.	once	TRBV28	TRBJ2-7	TGTGCCAGCAGTTTAGACCAGAACAACCCCTACGAGCAGTACTTC	CASSLDQNNPYEQYF
TRBD1	.	TRBV11-2	TRBJ1-1	TGTGCCAGCAGCACCTCAACAGGGGTCTACACTGAAGCTTTCTTT	CASSTSTGVYTEAFF
.	once	TRBV6-1	TRBJ1-5	TGTGCCAGCAGCAGGGATCTCAATCAGCCCCAGCATTTT	CASSRDLNQPQHF
TRBD2	.	TRBV5-1	TRBJ2-2	TGCGCCAGCAGCTTGGGTGCGCGGGAGTTAACCGGGGAGCTGTTTTTT	CASSLGARELTGELFF
.	.	TRBV30	TRBJ2-7	TGTGCCTGGAGTGTGGGTCAGGGTGGCGAGCAGTACTTC	CAWSVGQGGEQYF
TRBD1	once	TRBV14	TRBJ2-5	TGTGCCAGCAGCCAATTGGGGGCCCCAGGGGGTCAAGAGACCCAGTACTTC	CASSQLGAPGGQETQYF
TRBD1	.	TRBV28	TRBJ2-7	TGTGCCAGCAGTTTATACAGGGGGCTCTACGAGCAGTACTTC	CASSLYRGLYEQYF
.	.	TRBV18	TRBJ1-1	TGTGCCAGCTCACGAAACACGGGTAAAGGCACTGAAGCTTTCTTT	CASSRNTGKGTEAFF
.	.	TRBV20-1	TRBJ2-1	TGCAGTGCTAGGGTTTTGAATGAGCAGTTCTTC	CSARVLNEQFF
.	.	TRBV7-9	TRBJ1-4	TGTGCCAGCAGCTTAGATGAAGCGGGCGTGGAAAAACTGTTTTTT	CASSLDEAGVEKLFF